This record covers a single TCR beta chain. The target of this receptor is not known. Base qualities are missing; no much larger clone stands one base away. What this sample's time point label stands for: more than 3 weeks on oral tofacitinib. Explained via the paper, the treatment or condition label denotes: oral pan-JAK inhibitor, 5-10 mg twice daily. From alopecia areata patients, peripheral blood was collected along with lesional scalp punch biopsies. PBMCs were separated by density centrifugation and stained for CD3, CD4 and CD8, after which CD4+ and CD8+ T cells were sorted on a FACSAria. This sample was taken from a study of CD8+ T cells in alopecia areata (dated by TCRdb to 2016 to 2018). Background for the entire study: Treated patients were enrolled in an open-label pilot trial of oral tofacitinib at 5 to 10 mg twice daily for moderate-to-severe alopecia areata. Tofacitinib was given for 6 to 18 months, followed by 6 months of follow-up off drug to assess delayed response and recurrence. Patients on tofacitinib were biopsied at baseline and after 4 and 24 weeks of treatment, and several of the patients also had a later scalp biopsy. The RNA source kit depended on sample type: the PAXgene miRNA kit for fixed scalp, the miRNeasy kit for PBMCs, and the RNeasy kit for mouse skin. Scalp tissue and sorted CD4+ and CD8+ peripheral blood T cells from patchy and totalis/universalis alopecia areata patients and from healthy controls were covered by human TCRbeta sequencing. In treated patients, disease severity was measured using the SALT score, which gives the percentage of scalp surface area affected. Scalp clonality was compared among normal scalp (n=4), patchy alopecia areata scalp (n=8), and alopecia totalis/universalis scalp (n=8). High-throughput TCRbeta sequencing was used to examine T cell clonal expansion in alopecia areata in both the C3H/HeJ mouse model and human patients. immunoSEQ multiplex PCR using 35 Vbeta forward primers and 13 Jbeta reverse primers was used to amplify TCRbeta CDR3 regions.

Points the paper makes about the study in general: Resident alphabeta T cells in normal human skin are also sequenced, complicating scalp TCR repertoire analysis, unlike mouse skin dominated by gammadelta T cells. The treated cohort was small, with a single nonresponder, so links between baseline CD8+ expansion and response need larger studies. During tofacitinib treatment, many expanded lesional clones stuck around in both scalp and blood, and this persistence may partly explain why relapse happens after treatment is stopped. Higher clonality and more expanded CD8+ clones were observed in lesional scalp than in normal scalp, particularly in alopecia totalis/universalis, a finding suggestive of antigenic drive. Shared TCR sequences between patients were less evident than in mice, which may be partly attributable to HLA diversity in the patient population. Tofacitinib significantly decreased scalp clonality and the number of expanded CD8+ clones among the top 100 scalp clones.

Between the V and J ends, shortened by 6 bases and 5 bases respectively, the junction contains 16 bases. Measured from the cysteine to the phenylalanine, the CDR3 is 14 residues long. Left in the record is the CDR3 DNA by itself, 42 bases read in frame from the first base. CDR1 MNHEY and CDR2 SVGAGI were looked up in the germline V gene. The library was obtained by the immunoSEQ multiplex PCR assay. RNA was extracted from all samples and reverse transcribed into cDNA as template for TCR sequencing. SuperScript III was used to make first-strand cDNA, primed with a 2:1 mix of oligo-dT and random hexamers. Amplification bias was assessed with a synthetic immune receptor repertoire, and residual bias was removed computationally. In the original analysis: Raw reads were preprocessed to remove errors, and CDR3 was defined by IMGT conventions from the conserved cysteine to phenylalanine. Clonality was calculated as 1 minus Shannon entropy normalized by log2 of the number of productive unique TCRs. CD4 or CD8 identity of scalp clones was inferred by cross-referencing scalp TCRbeta sequences with sorted blood CD4 and CD8 repertoires. Here the immuneACCESS table is served through TCRdb, limited to in-frame sequences with V and J called. Missing clones are a known gap in these copies; in checked studies unresolved V genes cover under half, and the rest lacks a known reason. Clonal size and the V and J genes are those of that table, whereas D and trimming came from the DNA. The sample includes 150,000 to 200,000 clones, with approximately 65% observed a single time. The top ten clonotypes cover approximately 0.9% of the sample.

Source: CD4+ T cells sorted from blood, taken at week 4, from a patient treated with tofacitinib. The receptor chain draws on TRBV6-5 and TRBJ2-5; the D region possibly corresponds to TRBD2 (6 bases align). The clonotype was recovered from a human donor with alopecia areata. In nucleotide form, the sequence is TGTGCCAGCAGCCCGGGACTGGCCTGGGAGACCCAGTACTTC. The translation is CASSPGLAWETQYF.